This entry lists 27 T cell receptor beta chains sequenced from one sample in a study of blood T cell repertoires in COVID-19. Sequenced by immunoSEQ multiplex PCR; TCRdb stores in-frame clones only, minus some. The profile shows 80,000 to 95,000 clones, approximately 80% of them singletons. Source material: peripheral blood. These receptors originate from a woman at least 80 years old with acute or convalescent COVID-19.

The sample holds one count of this clone. The rearrangement links TRBV27 to TRBJ2-7; no clear D. CDR1 and CDR2 (germline): MNHEY, SMNVEV (reference sequence). There are 16 residues in the CDR3. V gave up 5 bases and J gave up 0 bases, with 17 bases separating them. CDR3 protein: CASSRSARNPSYEQYF. The CDR3, as DNA: TGTGCCAGCAGTCGGTCTGCCAGGAACCCCTCCTACGAGCAGTACTTC.

The genes are TRBV11-2 and TRBJ2-6; no clear D gene. The germline V gene has CDR1 SGHAT and CDR2 FQNNGV. V lost 7 bases and J lost 4, with 11 bases in between. This CDR3 contains 14 residues. CDR3 residues: CASTDQAGANVLTF. The CDR3 nucleotides are TGTGCCAGCACCGACCAGGCAGGGGCCAACGTCCTGACTTTC.

This clone was picked up a small number of times. The CDR3 DNA reads TGTGCCTGGAGTACACAGTCGTCCACTGAAGCTTTCTTT. It specifies CAWSTQSSTEAFF. J is TRBJ1-1 and V is TRBV30, with D unclear. Trimming shortened V by 2 bases and J by 4 bases, and 11 bases separated the two germline ends. The CDR3 sequence is 13 residues long. Germline lookup yields CDR1 GTSNPN and CDR2 SVGIG (reference sequence).

This chain links TRBV7-2 with TRBJ1-5, with no clear D. The CDR3 spans 15 residues. V was trimmed by 6 bases and J by 9 bases, leaving 21 bases between them. Germline CDR1 and CDR2: SGHTA and FQGNSA. DNA of the CDR3: TGTGCCAGCAGTTACCTCGCGGTCCTAGGTCCGCCCCAGCATTTT. Protein: CASSYLAVLGPPQHF.

The genes are TRBV6-5 and TRBJ1-4; perhaps TRBD1 as D (6 bases). CDR3 size: 13 residues. The V end lost 9 bases, the J end lost 10 bases, and 18 bases lay between the germline ends. Germline assignment: CDR1 MNHEY and CDR2 SVGAGI. The DNA for the CDR3 is TGTGCCAGTCGTCAGGGGCTAGGCGGAAAACTGTTTTTT. It yields the protein CASRQGLGGKLFF.

V usage is TRBV6-5 and J usage is TRBJ1-5, with D uncertain. Germline V lookup: CDR1 MNHEY, CDR2 SVGAGI. CDR3 size: 13 residues. Trimming took 11 bases from V and 5 from J, leaving 16 bases between them. In DNA, the CDR3 is TGTGCCGGCCGGGAACAAGAAGATCAGCCCCAGCATTTT. Translation gives CAGREQEDQPQHF.

This clone appeared a single time. The J gene is TRBJ1-2, the V gene TRBV30; 10 positions agree with TRBD1. The germline gives CDR1 GTSNPN, CDR2 SVGIG (reference sequence). This CDR3 has 12 amino acids. With 3 bases clipped from V and 6 bases from J, the junction kept 1 base outside the gene matches. The CDR3 DNA reads as TGTGCCTGGAGCGGGACAGGGGATGGCTACACCTTC. Translation gives CAWSGTGDGYTF.

The chain uses TRBV15 and TRBJ2-1; D is possibly TRBD1 (6 bases). CDR3 size: 15 residues. V was cut by 1 base and J by 4 bases, with 11 bases left in between. Germline-derived CDR1 and CDR2 are LNHNV and YYDKDF (reference sequence). The CDR3 here is CATSRVEGTYNEQFF. The CDR3 bases are TGTGCCACCAGCAGAGTCGAAGGGACATACAATGAGCAGTTCTTC.

The V gene is TRBV18, the J gene TRBJ2-5, with 8 bases lining up with TRBD2. The junction had 6 bases not matched to a gene; V was cut back by 4 bases and J by 2 bases. This CDR3 spans 15 amino acids. Germline CDR1 KGHSH, CDR2 LQKENI. This CDR3 is CASSQTGLGQETQYF. The CDR3 nucleotides read TGTGCCAGCTCACAAACGGGACTAGGTCAAGAGACCCAGTACTTC.

This chain uses TRBV5-1 with TRBJ1-1; no clear D. V dropped 1 base and J dropped 3 bases, with 7 bases sitting between them. Germline-derived CDR1 and CDR2 are SGHRS and YFSETQ. The CDR3 is 13 residues long. DNA of the CDR3: TGCGCCAGCAGCTTGTCCCAGGACACTGAAGCTTTCTTT. This gives the protein CASSLSQDTEAFF. Full variable domain (missing parts from reference TRBV5-1 and TRBJ1-1): KAGVTQTPRYLIKTRGQQVTLSCSPISGHRSVSWYQQTPGQGLQFLFEYFSETQRNKGNFPGRFSGRQFSNSRSEMNVSTLELGDSALYLCASSLSQDTEAFFGQGTRLTVV.

V gene TRBV11-2 combines with J gene TRBJ2-7, with 8 bases that match TRBD1. Germline V gene data show CDR1 as SGHAT and CDR2 as FQNNGV. Trimming at V came to 3 bases and at J to 0 bases, leaving 4 bases not matched to a gene. The CDR3 runs to 15 residues. In DNA, the CDR3 is TGTGCCAGCAGCTTGCACAGGGGGGCCTCCTACGAGCAGTACTTC. Amino acid sequence: CASSLHRGASYEQYF.

The genes are TRBV4-1 and TRBJ2-7; 13 bases align to TRBD2. With 1 base clipped from V and 0 bases from J, the junction kept 6 bases outside the gene matches. The length of the CDR3 is 18 residues. Looked up from germline, CDR1 is MGHRA and CDR2 is YSYEKL. The CDR3 here is CASSQVVLAGGSSYEQYF. CDR3 in DNA: TGCGCCAGCAGCCAAGTCGTACTAGCGGGGGGGAGCTCCTACGAGCAGTACTTC.

The chain couples TRBV2 to TRBJ2-5, with a weak D call TRBD1 (7 bases). Trimming shortened V by 3 bases and J by 2 bases, and 10 bases separated the two germline ends. The CDR3 is 14 amino acids. Germline loops: CDR1 SNHLY, CDR2 FYNNEI. CDR3: CASSETGRQETQYF. The CDR3 nucleotides read TGTGCCAGCAGTGAGACAGGGAGGCAAGAGACCCAGTACTTC.

J is TRBJ1-1 and V is TRBV18; 9 bases fit TRBD1. Germline V gene data show CDR1 as KGHSH and CDR2 as LQKENI. J was trimmed by 5 bases and V by 3 bases; bases with no gene match: 1. CDR3 length: 13 amino acids. The CDR3 loop is CASSPDRGTEAFF. DNA for the CDR3: TGTGCCAGCTCACCTGACAGGGGGACTGAAGCTTTCTTT.

The chain employs TRBV6-2 or TRBV6-3 and TRBJ2-7; 10 positions match TRBD1. CDR3 length: 15 residues. Losses at the gene ends were 2 bases for V and 6 bases for J; bases not matched to a gene: 7. CDR1 is MNHEY, CDR2 SVGEGT, per germline. The CDR3 bases are TGTGCCAGCAGTTACCCCGGTGGGACAGGGGTCGAGCAGTACTTC. This sequence encodes CASSYPGGTGVEQYF.

The chain is built from TRBV7-2 and TRBJ1-1, with D unclear. Germline CDR1 and CDR2: SGHTA and FQGNSA. Trimming removed 0 bases at V and 1 base at J, with 6 bases between. The CDR3 extends over 14 amino acids. CDR3 residues: CASSLAGGNTEAFF. CDR3 DNA sequence: TGTGCCAGCAGCTTAGCTGGAGGGAACACTGAAGCTTTCTTT.

The chain recombines TRBV5-1 with TRBJ1-1; the D is unclear. The germline gives CDR1 SGHRS, CDR2 YFSETQ. Trimming stripped 2 bases from V and 0 bases from J, with 14 bases between. The CDR3 consists of 16 residues. In DNA, the CDR3 is TGCGCCAGCAGCTTACTAGAGGGTTGGATGAACACTGAAGCTTTCTTT. This gives the protein CASSLLEGWMNTEAFF.

The J gene is TRBJ1-2, the V gene TRBV19; D gene unclear. Trimming pared 5 bases from V and 7 bases from J, leaving 17 bases between. Germline CDR1 is LNHDA and CDR2 is SQIVND (reference sequence). The CDR3 runs 14 residues. The CDR3 region has the DNA TGTGCCAGTAGTTCCTCAGGAGGTCTGGCTGGCTACACCTTC. Protein: CASSSSGGLAGYTF.

The chain joins TRBV18 to TRBJ1-2; TRBD1 matches at 9 bases. The CDR3 extends over 15 amino acids. Germline V gives CDR1 KGHSH, CDR2 LQKENI. After removal of 2 bases from V and 3 bases from J, the junction contained 4 bases not matched to a gene. CDR3 DNA sequence: TGTGCCAGCTCACCATCCACAGGGGGCGACTATGGCTACACCTTC. Translation: CASSPSTGGDYGYTF.

The table lists this clone with a count of one. The chain joins TRBV3-1 (or the pseudogene TRBV3-2) to TRBJ2-1; the D is unclear. The CDR3 spans 13 residues. The V and J ends lost 4 bases and 7 bases respectively, with 11 bases between them. Looked up from germline, CDR1 is LGHDT and CDR2 is YNNKEL (reference sequence). The CDR3 nucleotides read TGTGCCAGCAGCCTAGTCGTTCGTAATGAGCAGTTCTTC. Translated: CASSLVVRNEQFF.

The chain carries TRBV2 and TRBJ2-5, with a possible D match to TRBD2 (6 bases). CDR1 and CDR2 (germline): SNHLY, FYNNEI. Trimming stripped 6 bases from V and 2 bases from J, with 13 bases between. This CDR3 contains 14 residues. The CDR3 is CASRGLGRQETQYF. As DNA, the CDR3 is TGTGCCAGCAGGGGCCTAGGGAGGCAAGAGACCCAGTACTTC.

The chain carries TRBV27 and TRBJ2-1; D gene uncertain. This CDR3 contains 14 residues. V was clipped by 7 bases and J by 6 bases, with 16 bases between them. The germline CDR1 and CDR2 sequences are MNHEY and SMNVEV (reference sequence). The CDR3 protein is CASTFRLNSNEQFF. CDR3 nucleotide sequence: TGTGCCAGCACCTTTCGGCTAAACAGCAATGAGCAGTTCTTC.

The V call is TRBV7-9, the J call TRBJ2-2; 11 bases map to TRBD1. The CDR3 contains 16 residues. Germline V gives CDR1 SEHNR, CDR2 FQNEAQ (reference sequence). The V segment lost 5 bases and the J segment 3 bases; nucleotides outside the gene matches: 5. CDR3 DNA sequence: TGTGCCAGCAGCCTGGACAGGGGGCTCGACACCGGGGAGCTGTTTTTT. It specifies CASSLDRGLDTGELFF. Variable domain in full (rest from reference TRBV7-9 and TRBJ2-2): DTGVSQNPRHKITKRGQNVTFRCDPISEHNRLYWYRQTLGQGPEFLTYFQNEAQLEKSRLLSDRFSAERPKGSFSTLEIQRTEQGDSAMYLCASSLDRGLDTGELFFGEGSRLTVL.

This clone came up once. The chain combines TRBV18 with TRBJ1-4; D unresolved. Looked up from germline, CDR1 is KGHSH and CDR2 is LQKENI. Trimming pared 3 bases from V and 8 bases from J, leaving 16 bases between. The CDR3 loop spans 15 amino acids. CDR3 amino acids: CASSPSRSSQEKLFF. CDR3 coding DNA: TGTGCCAGCTCACCTTCCCGTAGTAGCCAAGAAAAACTGTTTTTT.

V usage is TRBV2 and J usage is TRBJ1-5; D perhaps matches TRBD1 (6 bases). CDR1 SNHLY and CDR2 FYNNEI come from the germline V gene. V was trimmed by 8 bases and J by 0 bases, leaving 14 bases between them. This CDR3 has 15 residues. CDR3 sequence: CASAQGQYSNQPQHF. The CDR3 nucleotides are TGTGCCAGCGCCCAGGGACAATATAGCAATCAGCCCCAGCATTTT.

The V gene is TRBV28, the J gene TRBJ1-6, with 11 bases that match TRBD1. There are 15 residues in the CDR3. J was trimmed by 9 bases and V by 6 bases; bases with no gene match: 7. CDR1 and CDR2 from the germline V gene are MDHEN and SYDVKM. CDR3 region: CASSTPGTGGSPLHF. The DNA for the CDR3 is TGTGCCAGCAGCACCCCCGGGACAGGGGGTTCACCCCTCCACTTT. The full variable domain, rest sourced from reference TRBV28 and TRBJ1-6, is DVKVTQSSRYLVKRTGEKVFLECVQDMDHENMFWYRQDPGLGLRLIYFSYDVKMKEKGDIPEGYSVSREKKERFSLILESASTNQTSMYLCASSTPGTGGSPLHFGNGTRLTVT.

The chain employs TRBV4-3 and TRBJ2-5, with 13 bases that match TRBD2. Germline V lookup: CDR1 LGHNA, CDR2 YSLEER. The trim removed 0 bases at V and 5 bases at J, leaving 9 bases unmatched. The CDR3 has 18 amino acids. CDR3 in DNA: TGCGCCAGCAGCCAAGATTGGGGACTAGCGGGGAGAGGGGAGACCCAGTACTTC. Protein sequence: CASSQDWGLAGRGETQYF.